These T cell receptor beta chains were read from a single sample in a study of control samples from healthy donors and cancer patients. Method: immunoSEQ multiplex PCR; TCRdb's copy keeps in-frame clones and lacks some. The repertoire holds 150,000 to 200,000 clones, with about 90% as singletons. Sequencing was performed on blood. All receptors derive from a man between 18 and 35 years old in good health. The conserved cysteine and the conserved F or W are not part of the CDR3 here.

TRBJ2-3	TRBV3-1/TRBV3-2	ASSQGIQASTDTQY
TRBJ2-1	TRBV7-2	ASSSPSYNEQF
TRBJ2-1	TRBV4-1	ASSQAGGNNEQF
TRBJ1-5	TRBV28	ASSSPGVYQPQH
TRBJ1-2	TRBV5-4	ASSLRDRGYGYT
TRBJ2-1	TRBV7-9	ASIPGGAHYNEQF
TRBJ2-3	TRBV6-6	ASLPGLAPTDTQY
TRBJ1-2	TRBV7-9	ASSLVGQYYGYT
TRBJ2-3	TRBV5-5	ASSLWGGGTDTQY
TRBJ2-4	TRBV18	ASSPIGRRDIQY
TRBJ2-7	TRBV14	AARCEQY
TRBJ1-1	TRBV9	ASSVTQGTNTEAF
TRBJ2-3	TRBV19	ASRRAEGTSTDTQY
TRBJ1-6	TRBV12-5	ASGLLRRGSSSYNSPLH
TRBJ2-6	TRBV12-3/TRBV12-4	ASTGTGANVLT
TRBJ1-2	TRBV11-2	ASSDGGNYGYT
TRBJ2-2	TRBV28	ASSLSFTSPLPLNTNTGELF
TRBJ2-1	TRBV21-1	ASSKAAYRAAEQF
TRBJ2-3	TRBV28	ASSDLAGGSGTQY
TRBJ2-7	TRBV7-9	ASSFAGGPNEQY
TRBJ1-2	TRBV21-1	ASSPFGGGHSGYT
TRBJ1-2	TRBV19	ASSPTDLAVYGYT
TRBJ2-5	TRBV5-6	ASSLAWKTQY
TRBJ1-1	TRBV7-2	ASGTQSSTEAF
TRBJ1-5	TRBV11-2	ASSLDPTGGQPQH
TRBJ2-3	TRBV9	ASTPPGQFTDTQY
TRBJ1-1	TRBV28	VAGNGAEAF
TRBJ2-7	TRBV7-6	ASSLSPPSGVSSYEQY
TRBJ1-1	TRBV10-3	AISESAQAF
TRBJ1-2	TRBV6-5	ASSYYLSGNYGYT
TRBJ2-1	TRBV4-2	ASSQGLAGGYNEQF
TRBJ2-3	TRBV9	ASSQVGDTQY
TRBJ2-7	TRBV19	ASSTWSGGEQY
TRBJ2-7	TRBV2	ASSEGREDEQY
TRBJ2-2	TRBV7-3	ASSLSPGTNTGELF
TRBJ1-6	TRBV19	ASTPGLPRSPLH
TRBJ2-5	TRBV28	ASSSGLAGDRETQY
TRBJ1-1	TRBV6-2/TRBV6-3	ASSYSARGAF
TRBJ2-3	TRBV9	ASSPYRDLPDTQY
TRBJ1-1	TRBV9	ASSVEENTEAF
TRBJ2-7	TRBV2	ASSRDWGRAYEQY
TRBJ2-7	TRBV4-1	ASSHRTSASYEQY
TRBJ1-1	TRBV6-2/TRBV6-3	ASSLDTRGLTEAF
TRBJ2-3	TRBV7-3	ASSLNPGASDTQY
TRBJ2-2	TRBV28	ASNPMEGVYTGELF
TRBJ1-2	TRBV15	ATSRDQGAQRYT
TRBJ1-6	TRBV7-2	ASSLVGGGSPLH
TRBJ2-3	TRBV5-4	ASSPTRQGEADTQY
TRBJ1-4	TRBV7-9	ASSRTGDAEKLF
TRBJ2-7	TRBV21-1	ASSAKTSGNYEQY
TRBJ1-1	TRBV19	ASIRTGYTEAF
TRBJ2-5	TRBV4-3	ASSQMDRGRETQY
TRBJ1-6	TRBV5-4	ASSDRDRGPNSPLH
TRBJ2-5	TRBV6-6	ASSYSLGAGGETQY
TRBJ1-5	TRBV15	ATSRASAQPQH
TRBJ1-1	TRBV9	ASSREGNRDEAF
TRBJ2-7	TRBV27	ASSSLGQGSDEQY
TRBJ2-1	TRBV6-1	ASSDRGGSYNEQF
TRBJ2-1	TRBV2	ASSETSGNYNEQF
TRBJ2-7	TRBV3-1/TRBV3-2	ASSQDQGQGAYEQY